The clone carrying this TCR beta chain was observed many times. Its antigen is unknown. Stated time point: newly diagnosed GD, antithyroid drugs for less than 3 months. Researchers made the TCR library from RNA that was extracted from PBMCs. The CDR3 is 13 residues long. Trimming cost V 6 bases and J 7 bases, with 15 bases left between them. Germline V gene lookup returns CDR1 SNHLY and CDR2 FYNNEI. This specimen comes from a study of regulatory T cells in long-lasting Graves disease. General observations from the study: There were preferences for TRBV28, TRBJ1-2 and TRBJ2-5 in persistent disease.

To make TCR beta libraries, researchers used iRepertoire HTBI primers and Arm-PCR of CDR3 regions. A single record per CDR3 protein comes from TCRdb applying MiXCR to the multiplex PCR reads. The data contain a few hundred thousand distinct CDR3 sequences, approximately 18% of them singletons. These same records also appear under a second study, on T cells in Graves' hyperthyroidism and ophthalmopathy. That work contributes: Model-based prediction identified ophthalmopathy a median about 6 months prior to its onset.

The sequence derives from a woman in her twenties or thirties with Graves disease. Specimen: peripheral blood mononuclear cells (PBMCs), collected at new diagnosis, from a patient treated with antithyroid drugs. The chain joins TRBV2 to TRBJ1-1, with D perhaps matching TRBD1 (6 bases). As DNA, the CDR3 is TGTGCCAGCAGCACAGACAGAGGGGGTGAAGCTTTCTTT. Amino acid sequence: CASSTDRGGEAFF. Combining the CDR3 with reference TRBV2 and TRBJ1-1 gives the whole variable domain EPEVTQTPSHQVTQMGQEVILRCVPISNHLYFYWYRQILGQKVEFLVSFYNNEISEKSEIFDDQFSVERPDGSNFTLKIRSTKLEDSAMYFCASSTDRGGEAFFGQGTRLTVV.